The rows below give T cell receptor beta chains drawn from one sample of a study of T-cell reconstitution after alpha-beta-depleted transplantation in children. TCRdb processed the PCR reads anew with MiXCR; each CDR3 protein has one entry. The table records about 180,000 distinct CDR3 sequences, 8.5% to 14% of them present only once. This material consisted of PBMCs, taken before TCRalphabeta/CD19-depleted stem cell transplant. These receptors all stem from a boy aged 2 to 9 with acute myeloid leukemia, due to receive a stem cell transplant. CDR3s include the opening cysteine and the closing phenylalanine or tryptophan.

j_call v_call cdr3_aa
TRBJ2-7 TRBV3-1 CASSQVFLAGAREQYF
TRBJ2-3 TRBV20-1 CSATAASTDTQYF
TRBJ1-1 TRBV19 CASTRINMNTEAFF
TRBJ2-2 TRBV15 CATSRDRASGELFF
TRBJ2-2 TRBV20-1 CSATSGATGELFF
TRBJ1-5 TRBV6-6 CASSSGTDSNQPQHF
TRBJ2-7 TRBV15 CATSRDPMATYEQYF
TRBJ1-5 TRBV6-1 CATRDGFNQPQHF
TRBJ2-7 TRBV12-3/TRBV12-4 CASSRSGTVAYEQYF
TRBJ2-1 TRBV27 CASSFLPGIDEQFF
TRBJ2-7 TRBV10-3 CAIRSAGHESSYEQYF
TRBJ2-2 TRBV29-1 CSGLDTGELFF
TRBJ2-1 TRBV20-1 CSVVRASNEQFF
TRBJ2-5 TRBV12-3/TRBV12-4 CASSLGAKMFYQETQYF
TRBJ2-1 TRBV14 CASSQYNEQFF
TRBJ1-2 TRBV7-6 CASSPRTEVLTF